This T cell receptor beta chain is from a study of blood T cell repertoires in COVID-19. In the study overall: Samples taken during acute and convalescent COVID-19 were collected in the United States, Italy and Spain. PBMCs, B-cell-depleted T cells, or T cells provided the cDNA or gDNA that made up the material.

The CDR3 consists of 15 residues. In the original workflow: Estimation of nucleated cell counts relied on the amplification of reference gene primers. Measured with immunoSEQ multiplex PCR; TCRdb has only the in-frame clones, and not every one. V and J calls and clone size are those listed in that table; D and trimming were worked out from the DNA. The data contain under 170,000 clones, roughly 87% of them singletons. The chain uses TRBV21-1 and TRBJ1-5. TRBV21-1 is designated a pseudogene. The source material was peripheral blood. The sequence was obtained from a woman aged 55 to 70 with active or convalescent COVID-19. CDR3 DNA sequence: TGTGCCAGCAGCAATAACAAGGAGCGCAATCAGCCCCAGCATTTT. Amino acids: CASSNNKERNQPQHF.